The 27 T cell receptor beta chains below all came from one sample that was sequenced in a study of blood T cells in healthy people across ages. A sample-barcoded 5' primer and a J-beta primer mix were used in a second PCR of roughly 6 to 11 cycles. TCRdb re-analysed the 5' RACE reads in MiXCR, keeping a single row per CDR3 protein. The data hold just under 550,000 distinct CDR3 sequences, with about 24% observed a single time. The same sample was also studied in work on T cells of mothers and their children.

Source material: blood. These receptors all come from a boy aged 10-17 years in good health.

Only a few counts were recorded for this clonotype. V is TRBV7-9 and J is TRBJ2-7, with 11 bases fitting TRBD1. CDR1 SEHNR and CDR2 FQNEAQ come from the germline V gene (reference sequence). This CDR3 has 18 amino acids. V shed 0 bases, J shed 2 bases, and the junction held 9 bases outside the gene matches. CDR3 DNA: TGTGCCAGCAGCTTAGCGAGCGTTGGACAGGGGGCCCCCTACGAGCAGTACTTC. It encodes CASSLASVGQGAPYEQYF.

The J gene is TRBJ2-5, the V gene TRBV2; D gene uncertain. This CDR3 has 15 residues. Germline V gene sequence: CDR1 SNHLY, CDR2 FYNNEI. Trimming took 2 bases from V and 5 from J, leaving 15 bases between them. This CDR3 is CASSESALWMETQYF. The CDR3, as DNA: TGTGCCAGCAGTGAATCGGCCTTATGGATGGAGACCCAGTACTTC.

This clonotype was seen repeatedly, ten times or more. The rearrangement links TRBV7-8 to TRBJ2-3; the D call may be TRBD1 or TRBD2 (6 bases each). Trimming shortened V by 7 bases and J by 6 bases, and 17 bases separated the two germline ends. The CDR3 is 14 amino acids. CDR1 is SGHVS and CDR2 is FQNEAQ in the germline V gene. CDR3 DNA sequence: TGTGCCAGCAACAGGAGGGGGGCAGGGGATACGCAGTATTTT. It is translated as CASNRRGAGDTQYF.

As regards this clonotype: One base away lies a much larger clone, so this may be a sequencing read error. The chain carries TRBV7-9 and TRBJ2-3; no firm D call. This CDR3 is built from 12 residues. Germline CDR1 reads SEHNR; CDR2 reads FQNEAQ (reference sequence). The V gene lost 6 bases and the J gene lost 0 bases, with 4 bases spanning the gap. The CDR3 bases are TGTGCCAGCAGATACAGCACAGATACGCAGTATTTT. This gives the protein CASRYSTDTQYF. The full variable domain, rest sourced from reference TRBV7-9 and TRBJ2-3, is DTGVSQNPRHKITKRGQNVTFRCDPISEHNRLYWYRQTLGQGPEFLTYFQNEAQLEKSRLLSDRFSAERPKGSFSTLEIQRTEQGDSAMYLCASRYSTDTQYFGPGTRLTVL.

V gene TRBV6-5 combines with J gene TRBJ2-2; no definite D call. The CDR3 covers 15 residues. V was trimmed by 0 bases and J by 7 bases, leaving 12 bases between them. Looked up from germline, CDR1 is MNHEY and CDR2 is SVGAGI. In nucleotides, the CDR3 is TGTGCCAGCAGTTACTCGTCCGGGCTAGACGGGGAGCTGTTTTTT. This sequence encodes CASSYSSGLDGELFF.

The chain employs TRBV7-2 and TRBJ2-3, with 11 bases identical to TRBD2. From germline, CDR1 is SGHTA and CDR2 FQGNSA. Trimming cost V 1 base and J 0 bases; bases outside gene matches: 6. The CDR3 runs to 18 residues. CDR3 residues: CASSLVGTSGFSTDTQYF. The CDR3 bases are TGTGCCAGCAGCTTAGTCGGGACTAGCGGATTTAGCACAGATACGCAGTATTTT.

This clonotype turned up a few times. V usage is TRBV11-2 and J usage is TRBJ2-1; TRBD1 or TRBD2 may be the D gene (5 bases each). Trimming removed 4 bases from V and 9 bases from J, with 13 bases in between. Germline CDR1 and CDR2: SGHAT and FQNNGV. CDR3 size: 13 residues. CDR3 protein: CASSSLRDLEQFF. CDR3 coding DNA: TGTGCCAGCAGCTCTCTCCGGGACCTTGAGCAGTTCTTC.

The chain employs TRBV24-1 and TRBJ2-1, with TRBD1 identical over 9 bases. With 2 bases clipped from V and 3 bases from J, the junction kept 16 bases outside the gene matches. This CDR3 comprises 20 residues. Germline loops: CDR1 KGHDR, CDR2 SFDVKD. Here the CDR3 DNA reads TGTGCCACCAGTGATTCCACAGGGGGCGCAGGTTCCCCATACTACAATGAGCAGTTCTTC. It codes for CATSDSTGGAGSPYYNEQFF.

The V gene is TRBV2, the J gene TRBJ2-7, with 11 bases identical to TRBD1. This CDR3 is built from 16 residues. The V gene's germline CDR1 is SNHLY and CDR2 FYNNEI. Trimming took 6 bases from V and 2 from J; bases not matched to a gene: 9. The CDR3 DNA is TGTGCCAGCAGCGAGACCTGGGACAGGGGGACCTACGAGCAGTACTTC. This gives the protein CASSETWDRGTYEQYF.

This chain links TRBV7-2 with TRBJ1-2, with D hard to call. V lost 1 base and J lost 5, with 8 bases in between. There are 13 residues in the CDR3. From germline, CDR1 is SGHTA and CDR2 FQGNSA. The CDR3 DNA is TGTGCCAGCAGCTTAGGTCCGATGTATGGCTACACCTTC. Amino acid sequence: CASSLGPMYGYTF.

A word on this clonotype: The junction departs from germline at one end; a sequencing error may be responsible. The V and J genes are TRBV6-5 and TRBJ1-3, with D hard to call. Germline V gene data show CDR1 as MNHEY and CDR2 as SVGAGI. The CDR3 is made up of 17 amino acids. CDR3 region: CASSYSFRPNSGNTIHF. The DNA for the CDR3 is TGTGCCAGCAGTTACTCGTTTCGTCCCAACTCTGGAAACACCATACATTTT.

This clonotype was seen a handful of times. The V call is TRBV6-6, the J call TRBJ1-4; D remains unclear. Germline assignment: CDR1 MNHNY and CDR2 SVGAGI (reference sequence). The CDR3 has 12 residues. Trimming cost V 2 bases and J 12 bases, with 10 bases left between them. CDR3 bases: TGTGCCAGCAGTTACGCCCGCGGGGAACTGTTTTTT. This encodes CASSYARGELFF.

The chain has TRBV6-5 and TRBJ2-1; 8 bases fit TRBD2. Germline V lookup: CDR1 MNHEY, CDR2 SVGAGI. With 2 bases clipped from V and 9 bases from J, the junction kept 6 bases outside the gene matches. The CDR3 sequence is 14 residues long. CDR3 bases: TGTGCCAGCAGTTACAACGGGGGGGAGAGTGAGCAGTTCTTC. Translated, it gives CASSYNGGESEQFF.

This clonotype has just a few counts. V usage is TRBV13 and J usage is TRBJ2-1; no clear D. TRBJ2-7 explains the end of the DNA better; the J call may be wrong. The CDR3 spans 11 residues. Germline CDR1 PRHDT, CDR2 FYEKMQ (reference sequence). In nucleotides, the CDR3 is TGTGCCGCCGGAACAGACTACGAGCAGTACTTC. It translates to CAAGTDYEQYF.

Many counts were recorded for this clonotype. The chain couples TRBV3-1 to TRBJ2-1; D not certain. The CDR3 sequence is 15 residues long. V was cut by 4 bases and J by 0 bases, with 10 bases left in between. CDR1 and CDR2 (germline): LGHDT, YNNKEL (reference sequence). CDR3 protein: CASSPGHNSYNEQFF. The CDR3 DNA reads TGTGCCAGCAGCCCGGGTCACAACTCCTACAATGAGCAGTTCTTC.

This chain joins TRBV12-3 or TRBV12-4 and TRBJ2-1, with 13 bases aligning to TRBD2. This CDR3 is 17 amino acids long. V was pared by 5 bases and J by 5 bases, with 9 bases of the junction left unmatched. DNA for the CDR3: TGTGCCAGCAGTCCGACGACTAGCGGGGGGACACACAATGAGCAGTTCTTC. Translation: CASSPTTSGGTHNEQFF.

The sample holds many counts of this clonotype. V and J are TRBV28 and TRBJ2-5; D is possibly TRBD1 or TRBD2 (5 bases each). V gave up 4 bases and J gave up 0 bases, with 24 bases separating them. This CDR3 is 19 amino acids long. CDR1 is MDHEN and CDR2 is SYDVKM in the germline V gene. The DNA for the CDR3 is TGTGCCAGCAGTTCCGATCGACAGAGAAGAACTAGGTACCAAGAGACCCAGTACTTC. Translated: CASSSDRQRRTRYQETQYF.

The V gene is TRBV29-1, the J gene TRBJ2-7, with D maybe TRBD1 (6 bases). The V and J ends lost 4 bases and 5 bases respectively, with 12 bases between them. The CDR3 is 12 residues long. The germline V gene has CDR1 SQVTM and CDR2 ANQGSEA. CDR3 sequence reads: CSVAIGGDEQYF. Written as DNA, the CDR3 is TGCAGCGTTGCTATAGGGGGAGACGAGCAGTACTTC.

The sample holds a few counts of this clonotype. CDR3 DNA sequence: TGTGCCAGCAGACTAGACAGGAGAAACACTGAAGCTTTCTTT. Translating gives CASRLDRRNTEAFF. The rearrangement links TRBV27 to TRBJ1-1; possible D gene TRBD1, 6 bases. Looked up from germline, CDR1 is MNHEY and CDR2 is SMNVEV (reference sequence). This CDR3 has 14 amino acids. Trimming pared 6 bases from V and 2 bases from J, leaving 13 bases between.

This sequence joins TRBV20-1 and TRBJ2-3; D not certain. Germline CDR1 reads DFQATT; CDR2 reads SNEGSKA (reference sequence). V lost 0 bases and J 7 bases, leaving 2 bases between the germline ends. The CDR3 is 10 amino acids. The CDR3, as DNA: TGCAGTGCTAGAGATAATACGCAGTATTTT. It translates to CSARDNTQYF.

This clonotype has only a few counts. This rearrangement joins TRBV28 to TRBJ2-6; 7 bases align to TRBD2. Germline V lookup: CDR1 MDHEN, CDR2 SYDVKM. This CDR3 is built from 15 residues. J lost 0 bases, V lost 8 bases, and 4 bases had no gene match. CDR3 region: CASGGGSSGANVLTF. CDR3 DNA: TGTGCCAGCGGAGGCGGGAGCTCTGGGGCCAACGTCCTGACTTTC.

This clonotype showed up many times. The chain carries TRBV7-9 and TRBJ2-5; D is ambiguous. The CDR3 runs 14 residues. V was trimmed by 1 base and J by 5 bases, leaving 11 bases between them. Germline V CDR1 and CDR2: SEHNR, FQNEAQ (reference sequence). The CDR3 spells CASSLVAGVETQYF. The CDR3 DNA follows: TGTGCCAGCAGCTTAGTTGCTGGTGTGGAGACCCAGTACTTC.

The chain combines TRBV7-2 with TRBJ2-5; TRBD2 agrees at 9 bases. The V gene end was trimmed by 1 base and the J gene end by 4 bases; junction bases not matched to a gene: 4. The CDR3 covers 15 residues. Germline V lookup: CDR1 SGHTA, CDR2 FQGNSA. The CDR3 reads CASSLVSGGSETQYF. CDR3 in DNA: TGTGCCAGCAGCTTAGTTAGCGGGGGATCAGAGACCCAGTACTTC.

In its sample, this clonotype was seen many times. The rearrangement joins TRBV20-1 to TRBJ2-5; D perhaps matches TRBD2 (6 bases). V lost 6 bases and J 5 bases, leaving 13 bases between the germline ends. CDR3 length: 12 amino acids. Germline lookup yields CDR1 DFQATT and CDR2 SNEGSKA (reference sequence). The CDR3 protein is CSASEGGETQYF. DNA for the CDR3: TGCAGTGCGTCCGAAGGAGGGGAGACCCAGTACTTC.

The gene calls are TRBV9 and TRBJ2-1; 7 bases are a match to TRBD2. Unmatched junction bases numbered 3, after V lost 3 bases and J lost 6 bases. Germline CDR1 is SGDLS and CDR2 is YYNGEE. This CDR3 region has 13 residues. The CDR3 spells CASSAGGVNEQFF. The DNA of the CDR3 is TGTGCCAGCAGCGCTGGGGGGGTCAATGAGCAGTTCTTC.

This clonotype was recorded a few times. The V and J genes are TRBV20-1 and TRBJ1-3; 8 nucleotides agree with TRBD1. The germline gives CDR1 DFQATT, CDR2 SNEGSKA (reference sequence). With 0 bases clipped from V and 1 base from J, the junction kept 2 bases outside the gene matches. This CDR3 spans 15 amino acids. The CDR3 DNA reads TGCAGTGCTAGAGATCACAGGGGGTCTGGAAACACCATATATTTT. Protein: CSARDHRGSGNTIYF.

The rearrangement joins TRBV3-1 to TRBJ2-7, with D perhaps matching TRBD1 or TRBD2 (5 bases each). The V and J ends lost 4 bases and 7 bases respectively, with 17 bases between them. This CDR3 has 14 residues. CDR1 is LGHDT, CDR2 YNNKEL, per germline (reference sequence). The CDR3 nucleotides are TGTGCCAGCAGCCCTAACGGGGCCTCTTGGGAGCAGTACTTC. It translates to CASSPNGASWEQYF.